These 2 T cell receptor beta chains were sequenced from one sample in a study of blood T cell repertoires in COVID-19. This table comes from immunoSEQ multiplex PCR, and its TCRdb copy is limited to in-frame clones, with some not included. The profile shows 80,000 to 100,000 clones, roughly 70% of them singletons. Specimen: peripheral blood. The receptors stem from an older man with COVID-19, enrolled during active disease.

The chain carries TRBV14 and TRBJ1-5, with a tentative D call TRBD1 (6 bases). V was shortened by 4 bases and J by 5 bases, with 12 bases between the two germline ends. The CDR3 is 14 amino acids. Germline V lookup: CDR1 SGHDN, CDR2 FVKESK. CDR3 region: CASSPTGGDQPQHF. The CDR3 DNA reads as TGTGCCAGCAGCCCGACAGGTGGTGATCAGCCCCAGCATTTT.

This clone was counted only a few times. The chain carries TRBV5-4 and TRBJ2-1; 14 nucleotides line up with TRBD2. The CDR3 totals 17 residues. With 4 bases clipped from V and 4 bases from J, the junction kept 7 bases outside the gene matches. Germline CDR1 and CDR2: SGHNT and YYREEE (reference sequence). This CDR3 is CASSPGLAGGGYNEQFF. DNA of the CDR3: TGTGCCAGCAGCCCCGGACTAGCGGGAGGTGGGTACAATGAGCAGTTCTTC.